The T cell receptor (beta chain) described here comes from a study of shared clonotypes between healthy human individuals. Data came from immunoSEQ multiplex PCR; TCRdb stores just in-frame clones and leaves some out. There are about 2.4 million clones in the sample; under 95% occur only once, and 0.36% lies in the top ten. Material for sequencing was naive CD4+ T cells from PBMCs. As to subset: CD45RA+ positively selected. This TCR was sampled from a man between 18 and 29 years old in good health. Some clones in this sample may be carry-over from other donors' samples.

The CDR3 DNA reads as TGTGCCAGCAGTGAAGATCATGAGCAGTTCTTC. Its protein product is CASSEDHEQFF. The chain couples TRBV6-1 to TRBJ2-1; the D is unclear. Per the germline V gene, CDR1 is MNHNS and CDR2 is SASEGT. Trimming removed 1 base from V and 8 bases from J, with 3 bases in between. This CDR3 region has 11 residues.